Listed below are T cell receptor beta chains from one sample, sequenced in a study of shared clonotypes between healthy human individuals. Libraries were prepared by immunoSEQ multiplex PCR; TCRdb keeps only in-frame clonotypes and omits some of them. The repertoire holds more than 1.2 million clones, roughly 98.5% seen once, with 0.36% in the top ten. Sequencing used naive CD4+ T cells sorted from blood. These receptors were obtained from a man aged 25 to 45 in good health. Each CDR3 is given without its conserved first and last residue. A D gene is named only where the DNA matches it firmly.

-,TRBV6-1,ASMRVSNQPQH
-,TRBV2,ASTEGQDYNEQF
TRBD2,TRBV28,ASSLWPKPGEGRETQY
TRBD2,TRBV11-2,ASSSTGLETDTQY
TRBD1,TRBV9,ASSVASQGAWTEAF
TRBD2,TRBV10-3,AISGASGFYEQY
-,TRBV4-1,ASSQEGVASSYEQY
TRBD2,TRBV15,ATSRQLPGLGSYNEQF
TRBD2,TRBV2,ASIGLAAVTDTQY
-,TRBV6-1,ASRLDSRAGDTQY
TRBD2,TRBV28,ASSLVSGRAGGYEQY
-,TRBV7-9,ASSLEGTQY
-,TRBV6-6,ASSSTGNYGYT
TRBD2,TRBV7-9,ASSPGTSGRRAHEQY
TRBD1,TRBV7-9,ASSLFGTGNPYEQY
-,TRBV5-4,ASSLVGGGYT
-,TRBV12-5,ASGLTPGPPNYGYT
-,TRBV7-9,ASSSAAGGNTEAF
TRBD1,TRBV27,ASSPRTGRNQPQH
TRBD1,TRBV18,ASSPVQGTYGYT
-,TRBV18,ASSPGTGRTPGKQF
-,TRBV29-1,SVPLGETQY
-,TRBV6-5,ASSYSGPRWDTEAF
-,TRBV2,ASSDQGTGGETQY
TRBD2,TRBV6-5,ASSYRTSGSTDTQY
-,TRBV18,ASSPWQGLTAGELF
TRBD2,TRBV5-1,ASSFYGTSGSGEQY
-,TRBV5-4,ASSLEEGRDSGYT
-,TRBV11-3,ASSLVFNEQF
TRBD1,TRBV5-1,ASSPQGGDGYT
-,TRBV10-3,AISGGLAYGYT
TRBD2,TRBV11-2,ASSPDTGTSGRKTQY
TRBD1,TRBV7-2,ASSSDRGARQETQY
-,TRBV11-3,ASSLGSGTQY
TRBD1,TRBV5-1,ASSPGQGNIQY
-,TRBV5-1,ASSFTGEGEKLF